The 18 T cell receptor beta chains reported below all come from one sample, sequenced in a study of cytomegalovirus exposure and HLA in healthy donors. The PCR had 60 Vbeta and 13 Jbeta primers. Sequenced by immunoSEQ multiplex PCR; TCRdb stores in-frame clones only, minus some. The sample holds 120,000 to 150,000 clones; 76% are singletons and the top ten take 3.9%. Sequenced input: PBMCs. The origin of the receptors is a man aged 18 to 30 in good health and CMV-seronegative.

Only one count was recorded for this clone. This rearrangement joins TRBV7-8 to TRBJ1-5, with 7 bases fitting TRBD1. V gave up 2 bases and J gave up 0 bases; unmatched junction bases: 13. Germline CDR1 reads SGHVS; CDR2 reads FQNEAQ. The CDR3 runs 19 residues. The CDR3 bases are TGTGCCAGCAGCTTATCCGCGGACAGGCCGATTTATAGCAATCAGCCCCAGCATTTT. Its translation is CASSLSADRPIYSNQPQHF.

This clone was seen a handful of times. The chain recombines TRBV7-8 with TRBJ2-2; no definite D call. Trimming removed 1 base from V and 7 bases from J, with 10 bases in between. This CDR3 has 14 amino acids. CDR1 and CDR2 (germline): SGHVS, FQNEAQ. The CDR3: CASSLVVAGGELFF. CDR3 DNA: TGTGCCAGCAGCTTAGTGGTGGCTGGCGGGGAGCTGTTTTTT.

This clone was counted a few times. V usage is TRBV6-6 and J usage is TRBJ2-7, with TRBD1 matching 7 bases. CDR1 and CDR2 (germline): MNHNY, SVGAGI (reference sequence). CDR3 size: 12 residues. The V segment lost 8 bases and the J segment 3 bases; nucleotides outside the gene matches: 4. The CDR3 region is CASSRTGYEQYF. The CDR3 nucleotides are TGTGCCAGCTCCCGGACAGGCTACGAGCAGTACTTC.

V is TRBV11-2 and J is TRBJ1-6, with 9 bases fitting TRBD1. The V gene end was trimmed by 5 bases and the J gene end by 10 bases; junction bases not matched to a gene: 9. The CDR3 contains 15 residues. Germline values: CDR1 SGHAT, CDR2 FQNNGV. In DNA, the CDR3 is TGTGCCAGCAGCGGAGGGACAGGGCTATACTCACCCCTCCACTTT. The encoded protein is CASSGGTGLYSPLHF.

The rearrangement links TRBV27 to TRBJ1-5; D is unclear. The CDR3 consists of 12 residues. Germline CDR1 and CDR2: MNHEY and SMNVEV (reference sequence). Trimming cost V 8 bases and J 5 bases, with 10 bases left between them. CDR3 residues: CASRTGYQPQHF. CDR3 bases: TGTGCCAGCCGGACGGGATATCAGCCCCAGCATTTT.

Only one count was recorded for this clone. This chain uses TRBV19 with TRBJ1-2; D gene uncertain. Germline CDR1 and CDR2: LNHDA and SQIVND (reference sequence). Trimming took off 4 bases at V and 0 bases at J, with 9 bases between the two ends. The CDR3 runs 14 residues. For the CDR3, the DNA is TGTGCCAGTAGTAATCGGAGATCTAACTATGGCTACACCTTC. This sequence encodes CASSNRRSNYGYTF.

The chain links TRBV4-1 to TRBJ1-1, with 9 bases fitting TRBD1. The CDR3 is made up of 17 amino acids. With 3 bases clipped from V and 2 bases from J, the junction kept 10 bases outside the gene matches. The V gene's germline CDR1 is MGHRA and CDR2 YSYEKL. Here the CDR3 DNA reads TGCGCCAGCAGCCACCTCGGACAGGGGATTTCAAACACTGAAGCTTTCTTT. This sequence encodes CASSHLGQGISNTEAFF.

This rearrangement joins TRBV19 to TRBJ2-7; TRBD2 matches 8 bases. CDR3 length equals 16 residues. V trimming: 5 bases; J trimming: 0 bases; junction bases outside the gene matches: 9. CDR1 and CDR2 from the germline V gene are LNHDA and SQIVND (reference sequence). CDR3 DNA: TGTGCCAGTAGTCCGCCCACTAGCGGAAACTCCTACGAGCAGTACTTC. It codes for CASSPPTSGNSYEQYF.

This rearrangement joins TRBV7-8 to TRBJ1-1; 10 bases map to TRBD1. The junction had 9 bases not matched to a gene; V was cut back by 4 bases and J by 4 bases. Germline V gene data show CDR1 as SGHVS and CDR2 as FQNEAQ. The CDR3 extends over 16 amino acids. CDR3 region: CASSSRQGAVGTEAFF. The DNA for the CDR3 is TGTGCCAGCAGCTCCCGACAGGGGGCAGTGGGCACTGAAGCTTTCTTT. Drawing the rest from reference TRBV7-8 and TRBJ1-1, the complete variable domain is GAGVSQSPRYKVAKRGQDVALRCDPISGHVSLFWYQQALGQGPEFLTYFQNEAQLDKSGLPSDRFFAERPEGSVSTLKIQRTQQEDSAVYLCASSSRQGAVGTEAFFGQGTRLTVV.

The chain is built from TRBV27 and TRBJ1-1, with TRBD1 matching over 7 bases. The CDR3 consists of 13 residues. Germline values: CDR1 MNHEY, CDR2 SMNVEV (reference sequence). V was pared by 3 bases and J by 6 bases, with 4 bases of the junction left unmatched. CDR3 in DNA: TGTGCCAGCAGTTTTGACAGGGTCGCTGAAGCTTTCTTT. Protein sequence: CASSFDRVAEAFF.

The rearrangement joins TRBV27 to TRBJ2-3; 7 bases are a match to TRBD1. Germline CDR1 reads MNHEY; CDR2 reads SMNVEV (reference sequence). The V gene end was trimmed by 10 bases and the J gene end by 3 bases; junction bases not matched to a gene: 10. The CDR3 extends over 14 amino acids. CDR3: CATADRAWTDTQYF. The CDR3 bases are TGTGCCACCGCCGACAGGGCCTGGACAGATACGCAGTATTTT.

The gene calls are TRBV15 and TRBJ1-1; D is possibly TRBD1 (5 bases). Trimming cost V 5 bases and J 5 bases, with 15 bases left between them. CDR3 size: 14 residues. Germline lookup yields CDR1 LNHNV and CDR2 YYDKDF (reference sequence). The CDR3 DNA follows: TGTGCCACCAGCGGCAGGGTTGGGCGAACTGAAGCTTTCTTT. Protein: CATSGRVGRTEAFF.

This clone was counted between two and nine times. This chain uses TRBV7-3 with TRBJ2-1, with D possibly TRBD2 on 7 matching bases. Between the trimmed V and J ends, which lost 0 bases and 8 bases, there was a span of 17 bases. The length of the CDR3 is 16 residues. Germline V gene lookup returns CDR1 SGHTA and CDR2 FQGTGA. Here the CDR3 DNA reads TGTGCCAGCAGCTTAACCCTGGGAGGGGGAAGGGATGAGCAGTTCTTC. Its protein product is CASSLTLGGGRDEQFF.

This chain links TRBV19 with TRBJ1-4; 8 bases match TRBD1. Germline V gives CDR1 LNHDA, CDR2 SQIVND (reference sequence). With 5 bases clipped from V and 4 bases from J, the junction kept 6 bases outside the gene matches. CDR3 length: 15 residues. For the CDR3, the DNA is TGTGCCAGTAGTGACAGGGGCAGGATTAATGAAAAACTGTTTTTT. It codes for CASSDRGRINEKLFF.

The J gene is TRBJ2-3, the V gene TRBV7-3, with 15 bases fitting TRBD2. V trimming: 0 bases; J trimming: 1 base; junction bases outside the gene matches: 5. Per germline, CDR1 SGHTA and CDR2 FQGTGA. CDR3 length: 19 residues. The CDR3 spells CASSLTGTSGRRGTDTQYF. The CDR3 nucleotides are TGTGCCAGCAGCTTAACCGGGACTAGCGGGAGGAGGGGCACAGATACGCAGTATTTT.

The chain joins TRBV7-6 to TRBJ2-1; tentatively, D is TRBD1 (7 bases). V was pared by 5 bases and J by 3 bases, with 14 bases between. The CDR3 is 15 residues long. Germline V gene sequence: CDR1 SGHVS, CDR2 FNYEAQ. The CDR3 region has the DNA TGTGCCAGCAGCGCGGGGACAGAGTTCTACAATGAGCAGTTCTTC. Amino acids: CASSAGTEFYNEQFF. Using reference TRBV7-6 and TRBJ2-1 for the parts outside the CDR3, the full variable domain is GAGVSQSPRYKVTKRGQDVALRCDPISGHVSLYWYRQALGQGPEFLTYFNYEAQQDKSGLPNDRFSAERPEGSISTLTIQRTEQRDSAMYRCASSAGTEFYNEQFFGPGTRLTVL.

The chain joins TRBV9 to TRBJ2-3, with 11 bases lining up with TRBD2. CDR1 is SGDLS and CDR2 is YYNGEE in the germline V gene. This CDR3 comprises 16 residues. Trimming at V came to 3 bases and at J to 7 bases, leaving 10 bases not matched to a gene. CDR3 in DNA: TGTGCCAGCAGCGCCCGGGTAGCGGGGGGGCCAAATACGCAGTATTTT. Translation: CASSARVAGGPNTQYF.

The CDR3 DNA follows: TGTGCCAGCAGTTTATCTGGCGGGATAATCTACGAGCAGTACTTC. It yields the protein CASSLSGGIIYEQYF. The chain employs TRBV27 and TRBJ2-7; tentative D call: TRBD2 (6 bases). The CDR3 spans 15 residues. The germline V and J ends were trimmed by 0 bases and 3 bases, with 12 bases remaining between them. Germline CDR1 MNHEY, CDR2 SMNVEV (reference sequence).